This TCR beta chain was recorded in a study of T cell repertoires in cytomegalovirus infection. Germline V gene lookup returns CDR1 SGHNT and CDR2 YENEEA. The CDR3 runs to 13 residues. J was trimmed by 7 bases and V by 4 bases; bases with no gene match: 0. TCRdb analysed the reads with MiXCR anew, one entry per CDR3 protein. The sample lists roughly 500,000 distinct CDR3 sequences, roughly 34% occurring once. This clonotype was observed a few times. Its antigen remains unknown. The chain couples TRBV11-3 to TRBJ2-1; 11 positions agree with TRBD2. Specimen: cultured PBMCs, collected from culture after CMV antigen stimulation. The source of this sequence is a human donor in good health (CMV status not recorded). Some clones in this sample may be carry-over from other donors' samples. CDR3 DNA sequence: TGTGCCAGCAGCTGGACTAGCGGGAATGAGCAGTTCTTC. Translating it yields CASSWTSGNEQFF.